Included here is one T cell receptor (beta chain) sequence, with context. Its antigen is still unknown. As for the donors, each was a healthy bone marrow donor. Germline-derived CDR1 and CDR2 are GTSNPN and SVGIG (reference sequence). V was shortened by 0 bases and J by 5 bases, with 7 bases between the two germline ends. CDR3 length equals 13 residues. This sample stems from a study of cytomegalovirus exposure and HLA in healthy donors. In the study overall: There were around 100 million unique TCR beta sequences, drawn from around 180 million T cells, in an earlier analysis.

It was with 60 Vbeta and 13 Jbeta primers that the PCR ran. The data were produced by immunoSEQ multiplex PCR, yet TCRdb's version contains in-frame clones alone and is incomplete. Here the sample spans around 150,000 clones, approximately 71% being singletons. General study results and limits: Prediction of most subjects' HLA-A and HLA-B alleles by TCR beta sequences was reportedly accurate. Some V segments could not be told apart, so they were left out, TRBV6-2 and TRBV6-3 among them.

The clonotype originates from a man aged 18 to 35 in good health and CMV-seropositive. This chain links TRBV30 with TRBJ1-4; D is possibly TRBD1 (6 bases). The sample consisted of PBMCs. CDR3 coding DNA: TGTGCCTGGAGTGTGGGACAAAATGAAAAACTGTTTTTT. This translates into CAWSVGQNEKLFF. Full variable domain (outside the CDR3, taken from reference TRBV30 and TRBJ1-4): SQTIHQWPATLVQPVGSPLSLECTVEGTSNPNLYWYRQAAGRGLQLLFYSVGIGQISSEVPQNLSASRPQDRQFILSSKKLLLSDSGFYLCAWSVGQNEKLFFGSGTQLSVL.